This entry is about one T cell receptor (beta chain). This clone was detected a few times. Its antigen is currently not known. Base qualities are not recorded, but no much larger clone differs from it by a single base. Additional DNA sequences in this sample encode the identical CDR3. TCR CDR3 regions were amplified from genomic DNA by multiplex PCR using the deep immunoSEQ assay. For each cell subset, the extracted genomic DNA was distributed evenly across all wells of several immunoSEQ 96-well plates, and each plate served as one replicate. For sorted subsets, each replicate PCR was loaded with around 200 ng genomic DNA, equivalent to 30,000 or so T cell genomes. The purified libraries were quantified using a Qubit 3.0 fluorometer, sized with a Bioanalyzer 2100, and then quantified again using the KAPA Library Quantification kit. Each immunoSEQ 96-well plate was sequenced on its own single-read 150-cycle Illumina NextSeq 550 flow cell. As for the original processing: Because only junctional sequences without quality scores were contained in the immunoSEQ output, filtering matching that applied to full-length reads could not be performed. To assign V/J genes and CDR3, sequences were annotated using PyIR, a Python wrapper for IgBLAST v1.9, with IMGT germline references. Reads were filtered out if the reads had weak V/J assignments (E-value above 1e-6), no CDR3, stop codons, out-of-frame junctions, or ambiguous translated residues. V3J clonotypes were defined by identical inferred V gene, J gene, and CDR3 amino acid sequence. To compute the percentage overlap between repertoires, the number of shared unique clonotypes was divided by the size of the smaller repertoire. RTK rarefaction, the Chao1 estimator, and Recon v2.1 estimates of unobserved clonotypes were used to assess repertoire richness. OLGA was used to compute generation probabilities for all TCRbeta clonotypes that the gDNA method yielded from a few donors. Held by TCRdb, this immuneACCESS table contains in-frame sequences only and omits some clones. Under half of the omission traces to an unresolved V gene where checked; the cause of the rest is unknown. V, J and clone size are those of that table, while D and trimming were read from the DNA. This sample has around 320,000 clones in its table, and roughly 84% of those were observed once. 15% to 20% of the sample is held by the ten biggest clonotypes.

The donors were healthy, HIV-negative adults with no recently reported acute infections or vaccinations. All donors were Caucasian adults living in Nashville, Tennessee, USA. The CD8 memory samples were a combination of magnetically selected CD45RO+ cells and CCR7-negative CD45RA+ effector memory (TemRA) cells. Blood was obtained by leukapheresis, after which PBMCs were separated by Ficoll-Histopaque density gradient centrifugation and cryopreserved in liquid nitrogen vapor phase. Analytical flow cytometry was used to check the purity and quantity of every magnetically sorted T cell population. Genomic DNA was isolated from every sorted fraction and measured by UV absorbance on a Nanodrop 2000c. CDR1 and CDR2, looked up from the germline V gene, are SGDLS and YYNGEE. The germline V and J ends show losses of 2 bases and 7 bases respectively, and no gene match explains 6 bases of the junction. Including the terminal cysteine and phenylalanine, the CDR3 comprises 14 residues. Of all the DNA, just the CDR3 is kept, 42 bases in frame from base 1.

The source of the sample is a study of shared clonotypes between healthy human individuals (dated by TCRdb to the early 2020s). About the study as a whole: A few men and two women, aged 18 to 49 years, made up the cohort. The study deeply sequenced blood TCR repertoires of five healthy adults to estimate repertoire size and the extent of clonotype sharing between individuals. Between about 0.8 and 9.5 billion PBMCs per donor were obtained by leukapheresis. For each donor, CD4 naive and CD4 memory were each run on three plates, CD8 naive on two plates, and CD8 memory on one plate. Libraries were prepared and TCR repertoires were sequenced by different laboratories using diverse techniques, in order to increase sequencing depth and limit assay-specific biases. Results and caveats for the whole study, not just this receptor: Compared with non-shared clonotypes, clonotypes shared by all four sorted-subset donors had higher generation probabilities. Incomplete sequencing was indicated by rarefaction of sorted-subset datasets, despite the large sequencing depth. Sampling was limited to blood, and TCR repertoires in tissue likely differ from TCR repertoires in blood. Based on pairwise subsampling, the degree of clonotype sharing among donors was expected to be affected by sequencing depth. When a few donors were compared, the shared fraction of clonotypes was about 5% for naive CD4, around 3.5% for naive CD8, more than 2% for memory CD4, and 0.4% for memory CD8. Because the study included only a small number of donors, the genetic and exposure-history diversity represented was limited. Naive subsets generally had larger estimated clonotype richness than memory subsets.

The material sequenced was memory CD8+ T cells sorted from blood. The sample's cell subset or site, from its label and the paper: CD45RO+ cells pooled with CCR7-negative TemRA cells. The sequence came from a man aged 18 to 29 in good health. The rearrangement combines TRBV9 with TRBJ2-7; 10 bases in the middle match TRBD2. The nucleotides read TGTGCCAGCAGCGTCAGCGGGAGGGCCGATGAGCAGTACTTC. This yields the protein CASSVSGRADEQYF.